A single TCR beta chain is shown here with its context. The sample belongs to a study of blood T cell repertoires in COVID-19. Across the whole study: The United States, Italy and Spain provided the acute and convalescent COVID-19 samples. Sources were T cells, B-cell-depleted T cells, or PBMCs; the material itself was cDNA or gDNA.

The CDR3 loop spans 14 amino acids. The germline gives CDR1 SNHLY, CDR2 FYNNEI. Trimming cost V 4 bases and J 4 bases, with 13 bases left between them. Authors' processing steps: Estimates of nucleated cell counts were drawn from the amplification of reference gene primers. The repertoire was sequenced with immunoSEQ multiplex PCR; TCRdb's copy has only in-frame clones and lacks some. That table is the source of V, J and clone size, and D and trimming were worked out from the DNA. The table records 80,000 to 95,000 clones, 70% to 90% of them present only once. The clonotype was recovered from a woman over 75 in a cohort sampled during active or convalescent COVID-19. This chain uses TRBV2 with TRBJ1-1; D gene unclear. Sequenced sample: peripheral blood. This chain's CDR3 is CASSVTTQITEAFF. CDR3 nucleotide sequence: TGTGCCAGCAGTGTCACCACACAGATCACTGAAGCTTTCTTT.